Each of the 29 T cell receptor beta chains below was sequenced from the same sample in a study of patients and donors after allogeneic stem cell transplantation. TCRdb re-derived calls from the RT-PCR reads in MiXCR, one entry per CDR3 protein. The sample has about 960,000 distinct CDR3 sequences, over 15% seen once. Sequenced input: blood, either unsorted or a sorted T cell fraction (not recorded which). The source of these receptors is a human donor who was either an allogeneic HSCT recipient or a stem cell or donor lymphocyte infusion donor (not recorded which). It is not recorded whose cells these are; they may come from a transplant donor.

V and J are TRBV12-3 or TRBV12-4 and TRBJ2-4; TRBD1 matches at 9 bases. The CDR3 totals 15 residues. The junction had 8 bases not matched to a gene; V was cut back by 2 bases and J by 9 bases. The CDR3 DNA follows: TGTGCCAGCAGTTTACTAGGACAGGGGAGGGTCATTCAGTACTTC. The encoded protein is CASSLLGQGRVIQYF.

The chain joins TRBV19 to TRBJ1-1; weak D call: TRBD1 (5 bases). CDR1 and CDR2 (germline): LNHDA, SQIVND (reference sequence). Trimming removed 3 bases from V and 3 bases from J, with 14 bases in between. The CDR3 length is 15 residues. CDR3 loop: CASSMARQGYTEAFF. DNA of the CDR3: TGTGCCAGTAGTATGGCCCGGCAGGGCTACACTGAAGCTTTCTTT.

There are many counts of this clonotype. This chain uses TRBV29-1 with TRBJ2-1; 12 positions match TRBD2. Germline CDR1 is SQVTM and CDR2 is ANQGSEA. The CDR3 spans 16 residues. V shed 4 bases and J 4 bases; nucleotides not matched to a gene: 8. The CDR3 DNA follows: TGCAGCGTTGCGGCGACTAGCGGGAGTATATACAATGAGCAGTTCTTC. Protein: CSVAATSGSIYNEQFF.

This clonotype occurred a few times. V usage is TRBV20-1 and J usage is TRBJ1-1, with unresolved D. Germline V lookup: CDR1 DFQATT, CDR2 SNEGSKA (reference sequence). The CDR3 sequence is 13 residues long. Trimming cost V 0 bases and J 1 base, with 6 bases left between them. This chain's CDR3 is CSARDGENTEAFF. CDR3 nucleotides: TGCAGTGCTAGAGACGGCGAGAACACTGAAGCTTTCTTT.

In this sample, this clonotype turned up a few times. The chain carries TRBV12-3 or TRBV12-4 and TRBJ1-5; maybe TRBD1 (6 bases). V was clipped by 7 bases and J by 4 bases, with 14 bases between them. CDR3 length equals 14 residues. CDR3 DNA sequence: TGTGCCAGCAACCGGGGGGGCGGGAATCAGCCCCAGCATTTT. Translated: CASNRGGGNQPQHF.

The CDR3, as DNA: TGCAGTGCTGCCTGGGTGGGGACTGAAGCTTTCTTT. Its protein product is CSAAWVGTEAFF. This chain connects TRBV20-1 to TRBJ1-1; D is unclear. The CDR3 sequence is 12 residues long. V lost 5 bases, J lost 5 bases, and 12 bases lay in between. CDR1 DFQATT and CDR2 SNEGSKA come from the germline V gene (reference sequence).

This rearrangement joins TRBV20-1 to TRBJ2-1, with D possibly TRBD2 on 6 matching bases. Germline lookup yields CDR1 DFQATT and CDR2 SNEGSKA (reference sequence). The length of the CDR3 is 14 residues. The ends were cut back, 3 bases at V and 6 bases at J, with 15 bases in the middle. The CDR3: CSARDRRGSNEQFF. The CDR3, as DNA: TGCAGTGCTAGGGACCGGCGGGGATCCAATGAGCAGTTCTTC.

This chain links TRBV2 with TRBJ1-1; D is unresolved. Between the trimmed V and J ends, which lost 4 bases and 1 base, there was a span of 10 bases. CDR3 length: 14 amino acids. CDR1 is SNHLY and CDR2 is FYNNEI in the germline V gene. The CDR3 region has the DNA TGTGCCAGCAGTGTAGAGGTGGCGAACACTGAAGCTTTCTTT. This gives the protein CASSVEVANTEAFF.

The chain's CDR3 is CSATLRRQGNYGYTF. The DNA for the CDR3 is TGCAGTGCCACCCTTCGTCGTCAGGGGAACTATGGCTACACCTTC. The rearrangement links TRBV20-1 to TRBJ1-2; D may be TRBD1 (6 bases). Germline CDR1 DFQATT, CDR2 SNEGSKA (reference sequence). Trimming shortened V by 6 bases and J by 2 bases, and 19 bases separated the two germline ends. The CDR3 covers 15 residues.

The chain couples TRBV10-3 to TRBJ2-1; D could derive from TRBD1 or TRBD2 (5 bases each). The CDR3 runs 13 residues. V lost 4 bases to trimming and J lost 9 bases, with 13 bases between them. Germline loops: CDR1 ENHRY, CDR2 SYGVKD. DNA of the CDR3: TGTGCCATCAGTGCGGGGCTAGCAGGTGAGCAGTTCTTC. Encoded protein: CAISAGLAGEQFF.

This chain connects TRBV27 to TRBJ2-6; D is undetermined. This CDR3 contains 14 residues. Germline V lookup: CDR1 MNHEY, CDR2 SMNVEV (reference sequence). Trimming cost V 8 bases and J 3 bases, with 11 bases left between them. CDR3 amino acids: CASASLLGANVLTF. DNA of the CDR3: TGTGCCAGCGCCTCCCTCCTTGGGGCCAACGTCCTGACTTTC.

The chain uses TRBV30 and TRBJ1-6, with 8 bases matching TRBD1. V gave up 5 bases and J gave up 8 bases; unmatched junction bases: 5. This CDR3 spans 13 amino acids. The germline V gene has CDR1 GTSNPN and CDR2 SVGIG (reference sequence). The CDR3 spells CAWGHRGDSPLHF. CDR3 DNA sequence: TGTGCCTGGGGACACAGGGGGGATTCACCCCTCCACTTT.

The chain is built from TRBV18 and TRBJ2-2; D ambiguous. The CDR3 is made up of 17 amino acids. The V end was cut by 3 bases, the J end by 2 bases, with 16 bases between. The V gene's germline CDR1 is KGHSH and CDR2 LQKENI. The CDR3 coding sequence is TGTGCCAGCTCACCCCGGACCCTCGAACGAAACACCGGGGAGCTGTTTTTT. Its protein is CASSPRTLERNTGELFF.

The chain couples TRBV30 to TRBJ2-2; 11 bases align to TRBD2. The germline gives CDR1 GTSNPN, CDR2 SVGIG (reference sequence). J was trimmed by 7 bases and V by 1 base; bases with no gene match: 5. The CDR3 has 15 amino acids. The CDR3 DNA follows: TGTGCCTGGAGTGGTAGCGGGGGGGCCGGCGGGGAGCTGTTTTTT. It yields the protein CAWSGSGGAGGELFF.

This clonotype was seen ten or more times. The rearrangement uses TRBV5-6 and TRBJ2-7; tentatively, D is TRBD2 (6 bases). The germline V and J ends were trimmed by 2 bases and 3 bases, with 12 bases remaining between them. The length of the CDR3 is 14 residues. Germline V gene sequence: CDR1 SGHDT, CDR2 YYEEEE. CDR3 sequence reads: CASSFGRDRYEQYF. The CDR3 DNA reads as TGTGCCAGCAGCTTTGGGCGGGACCGCTACGAGCAGTACTTC. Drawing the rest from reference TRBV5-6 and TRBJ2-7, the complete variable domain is DAGVTQSPTHLIKTRGQQVTLRCSPKSGHDTVSWYQQALGQGPQFIFQYYEEEERQRGNFPDRFSGHQFPNYSSELNVNALLLGDSALYLCASSFGRDRYEQYFGPGTRLTVT.

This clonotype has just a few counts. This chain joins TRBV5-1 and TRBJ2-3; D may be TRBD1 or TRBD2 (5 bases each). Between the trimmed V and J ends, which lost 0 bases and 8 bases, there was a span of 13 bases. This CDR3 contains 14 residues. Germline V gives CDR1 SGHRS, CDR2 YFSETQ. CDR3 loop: CASSLDPGTGTQYF. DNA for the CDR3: TGCGCCAGCAGCTTGGATCCAGGGACGGGTACGCAGTATTTT.

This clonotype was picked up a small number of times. The CDR3 is CASSFGETTGELFF. CDR3 sequence (DNA): TGTGCCAGCAGCTTTGGGGAAACCACCGGGGAGCTGTTTTTT. The genes are TRBV13 and TRBJ2-2; D gene unclear. Germline assignment: CDR1 PRHDT and CDR2 FYEKMQ (reference sequence). V dropped 3 bases and J dropped 4 bases, with 9 bases sitting between them. CDR3 length: 14 amino acids.

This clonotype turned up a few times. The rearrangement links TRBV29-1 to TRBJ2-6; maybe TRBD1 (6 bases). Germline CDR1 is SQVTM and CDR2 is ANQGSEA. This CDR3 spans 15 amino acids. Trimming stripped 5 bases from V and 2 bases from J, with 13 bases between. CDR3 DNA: TGCAGCGTTTCAGGGACATCAACTGGGGCCAACGTCCTGACTTTC. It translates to CSVSGTSTGANVLTF.

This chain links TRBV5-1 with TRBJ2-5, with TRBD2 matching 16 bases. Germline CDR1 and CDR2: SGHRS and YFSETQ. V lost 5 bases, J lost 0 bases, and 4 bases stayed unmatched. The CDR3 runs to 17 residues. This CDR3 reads CASRPGLAGGDQETQYF. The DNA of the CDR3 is TGCGCCAGCAGGCCGGGACTAGCGGGAGGGGACCAAGAGACCCAGTACTTC.

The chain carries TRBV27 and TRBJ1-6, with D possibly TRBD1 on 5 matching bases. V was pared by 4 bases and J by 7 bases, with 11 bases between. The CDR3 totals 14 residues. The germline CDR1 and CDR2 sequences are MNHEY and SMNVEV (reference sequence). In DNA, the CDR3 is TGTGCCAGCAGTTATGGACGGACAAATTCACCCCTCCACTTT. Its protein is CASSYGRTNSPLHF.

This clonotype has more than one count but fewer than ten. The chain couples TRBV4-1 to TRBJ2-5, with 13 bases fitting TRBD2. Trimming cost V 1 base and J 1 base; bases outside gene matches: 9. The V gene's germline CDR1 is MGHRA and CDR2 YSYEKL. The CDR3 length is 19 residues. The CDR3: CASSQVRTSGRVFQETQYF. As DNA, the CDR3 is TGCGCCAGCAGCCAAGTTAGAACTAGCGGGAGGGTTTTCCAAGAGACCCAGTACTTC.

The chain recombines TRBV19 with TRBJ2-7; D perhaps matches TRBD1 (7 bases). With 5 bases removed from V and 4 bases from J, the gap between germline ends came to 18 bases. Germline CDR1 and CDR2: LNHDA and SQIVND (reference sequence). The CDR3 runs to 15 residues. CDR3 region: CASSSGAGGGYEQYF. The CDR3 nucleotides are TGTGCCAGTAGTTCTGGGGCAGGGGGAGGATACGAGCAGTACTTC.

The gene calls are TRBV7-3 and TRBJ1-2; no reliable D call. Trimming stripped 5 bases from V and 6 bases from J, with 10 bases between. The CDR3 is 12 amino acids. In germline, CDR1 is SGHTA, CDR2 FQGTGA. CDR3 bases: TGTGCCAGCAGCGGCAGCCGAGATGGCTACACCTTC. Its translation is CASSGSRDGYTF.

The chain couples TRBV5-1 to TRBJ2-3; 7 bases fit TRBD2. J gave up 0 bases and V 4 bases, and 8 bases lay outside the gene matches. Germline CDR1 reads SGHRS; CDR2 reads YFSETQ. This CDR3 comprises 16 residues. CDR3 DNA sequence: TGCGCCAGCAGCAAGCCCACTAGCGCTAGCACAGATACGCAGTATTTT. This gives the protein CASSKPTSASTDTQYF.

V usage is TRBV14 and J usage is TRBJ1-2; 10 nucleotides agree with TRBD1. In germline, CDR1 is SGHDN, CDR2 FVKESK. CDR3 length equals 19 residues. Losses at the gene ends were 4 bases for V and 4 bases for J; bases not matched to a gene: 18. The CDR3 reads CASSRTVPRRDRGGYGYTF. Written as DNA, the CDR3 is TGTGCCAGCAGCCGAACAGTGCCCCGAAGGGACAGGGGCGGCTATGGCTACACCTTC.

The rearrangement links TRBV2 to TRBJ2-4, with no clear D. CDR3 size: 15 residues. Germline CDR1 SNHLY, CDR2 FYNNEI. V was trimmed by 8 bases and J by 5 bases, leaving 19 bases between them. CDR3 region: CASQQSGLIQNIQYF. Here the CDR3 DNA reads TGTGCCAGCCAGCAGAGTGGATTAATACAAAACATTCAGTACTTC.

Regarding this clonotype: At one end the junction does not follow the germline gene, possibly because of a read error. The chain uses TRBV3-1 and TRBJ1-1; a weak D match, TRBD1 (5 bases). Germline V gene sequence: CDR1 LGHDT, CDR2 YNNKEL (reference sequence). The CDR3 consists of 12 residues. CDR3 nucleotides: TGTGCCAGCAGCCAAAAGGGGACTCCCCTTGTCTTT. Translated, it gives CASSQKGTPLVF.

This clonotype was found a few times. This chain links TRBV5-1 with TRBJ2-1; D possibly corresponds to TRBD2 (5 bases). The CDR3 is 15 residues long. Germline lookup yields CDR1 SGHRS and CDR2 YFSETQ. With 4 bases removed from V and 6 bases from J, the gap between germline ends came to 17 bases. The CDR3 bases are TGCGCCAGCAGCGCCCAGGCGGGCGGATCCAATGAGCAGTTCTTC. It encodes CASSAQAGGSNEQFF.

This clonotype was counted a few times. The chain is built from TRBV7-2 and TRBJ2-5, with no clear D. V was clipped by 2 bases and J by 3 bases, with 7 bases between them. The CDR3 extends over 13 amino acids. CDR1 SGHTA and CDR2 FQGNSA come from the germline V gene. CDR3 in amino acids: CASSLFLEETQYF. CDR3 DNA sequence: TGTGCCAGCAGCTTATTTCTGGAAGAGACCCAGTACTTC.